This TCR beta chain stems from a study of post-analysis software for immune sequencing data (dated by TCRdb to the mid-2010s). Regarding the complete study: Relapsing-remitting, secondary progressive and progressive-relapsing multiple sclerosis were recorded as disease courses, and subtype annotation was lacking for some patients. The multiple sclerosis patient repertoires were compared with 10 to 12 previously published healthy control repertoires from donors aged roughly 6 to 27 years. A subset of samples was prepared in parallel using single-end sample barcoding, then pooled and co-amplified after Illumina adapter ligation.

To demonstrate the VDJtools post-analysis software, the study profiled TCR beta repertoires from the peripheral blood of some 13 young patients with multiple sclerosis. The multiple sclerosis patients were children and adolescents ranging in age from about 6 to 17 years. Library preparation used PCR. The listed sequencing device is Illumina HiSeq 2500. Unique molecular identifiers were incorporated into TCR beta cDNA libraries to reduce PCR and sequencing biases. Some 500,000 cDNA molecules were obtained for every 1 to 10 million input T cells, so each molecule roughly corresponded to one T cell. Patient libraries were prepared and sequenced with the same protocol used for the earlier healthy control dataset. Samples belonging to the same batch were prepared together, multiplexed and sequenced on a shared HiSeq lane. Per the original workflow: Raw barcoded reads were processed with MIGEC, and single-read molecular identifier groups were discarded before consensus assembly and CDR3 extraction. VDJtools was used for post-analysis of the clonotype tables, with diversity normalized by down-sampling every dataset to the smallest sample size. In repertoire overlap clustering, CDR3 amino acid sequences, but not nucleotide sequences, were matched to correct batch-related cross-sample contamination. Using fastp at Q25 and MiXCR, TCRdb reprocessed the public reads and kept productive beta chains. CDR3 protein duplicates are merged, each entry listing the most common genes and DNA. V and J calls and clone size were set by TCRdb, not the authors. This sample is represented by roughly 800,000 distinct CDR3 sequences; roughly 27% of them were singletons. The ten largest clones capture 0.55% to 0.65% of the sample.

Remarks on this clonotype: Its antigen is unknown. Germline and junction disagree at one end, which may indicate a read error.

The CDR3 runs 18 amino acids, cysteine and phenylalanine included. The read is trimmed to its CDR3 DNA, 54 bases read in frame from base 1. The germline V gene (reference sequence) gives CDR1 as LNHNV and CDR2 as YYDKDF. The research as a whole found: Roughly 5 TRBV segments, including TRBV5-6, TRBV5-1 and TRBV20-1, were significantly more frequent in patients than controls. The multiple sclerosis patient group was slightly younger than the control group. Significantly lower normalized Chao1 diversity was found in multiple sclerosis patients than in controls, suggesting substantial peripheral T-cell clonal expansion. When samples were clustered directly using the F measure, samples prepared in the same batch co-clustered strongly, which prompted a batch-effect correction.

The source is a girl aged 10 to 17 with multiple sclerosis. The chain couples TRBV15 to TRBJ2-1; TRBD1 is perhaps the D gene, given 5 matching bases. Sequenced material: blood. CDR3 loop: CATSRDLAGSSSYNEQLF. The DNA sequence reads TGTGCCACCAGCAGAGATCTCGCAGGGTCGAGCTCCTACAATGAGCAGCTCTTC.